This TCR beta chain was recovered during a study of graft-versus-host responses after intestinal transplantation. About the study: Recipients had transplants, and these were multivisceral, liver-intestinal, or isolated intestinal. All recipients were given anti-thymocyte globulin induction, and tacrolimus and steroids were then administered for approximately 3 years. Findings and caveats of the study: Ileal or blood samples showed some GvH clones first, and such clones were also found in recipient marrow. Allografts of one patient group, those with graft-donor T cell macrochimerism, had high graft-versus-host to host-versus-graft clonal ratios.

TCRdb's copy holds only in-frame clones and misses some; the assay was immunoSEQ multiplex PCR. The sample shows 77,000 or so clones, about 90% of them seen only once. Turning to this clone: Its target is not known.

The receptor was isolated from a human patient who received an intestinal transplant, so some T cells may come from the graft donor. This material consisted of PBMCs, taken 98 days after intestinal transplantation.

CDR3 residues: CASSDGSTGELFF. The CDR3 region has the DNA TGTGCCAGCAGTGACGGGAGCACCGGGGAGCTGTTTTTT. The chain combines TRBV6-4 with TRBJ2-2, with D tentatively TRBD2 (5 bases). The germline V gene has CDR1 MRHNA and CDR2 SNTAGT. V was trimmed by 2 bases and J by 4 bases, leaving 5 bases between them. The CDR3 covers 13 residues.